The T cell receptor beta chain described here comes from a study of blood T cells in healthy people across ages. Alongside a J-beta primer mix, a sample-barcoded 5' primer served in a second PCR lasting roughly 6 to 12 cycles. TCRdb passed the 5' RACE reads through MiXCR, listing each CDR3 protein once. The sample includes 1.5 million to 2 million distinct CDR3 sequences, roughly 27% of them seen just once. Roughly 9.8 milliliters of peripheral blood were drawn from each donor. This CDR3 region has 16 residues. Germline-derived CDR1 and CDR2 are MGHRA and YSYEKL. The ends were cut back, 4 bases at V and 2 bases at J, with 16 bases in the middle.

The chain recombines TRBV4-1 with TRBJ2-3; D is perhaps TRBD1 (6 bases). The sequenced sample consisted of blood. This clonotype was sampled from a young woman in good health. The CDR3 DNA reads TGCGCCAGCAGCCGTAAGCCGGGACAACTCACAGATACGCAGTATTTT. Its protein product is CASSRKPGQLTDTQYF.